The 19 T cell receptor beta chains in this list originate from one sample, sequenced in a study of OX40 agonist ivuxolimab in advanced cancers. Data came from immunoSEQ multiplex PCR; TCRdb stores just in-frame clones and leaves some out. Of 65,000 to 75,000 clones in the sample, about 85% were seen once. This specimen consisted of CD4+ or CD8+ T cells sorted from blood, obtained in a trial of the OX40 agonist ivuxolimab. The receptors stem from an adult with an advanced solid tumor such as melanoma, head and neck, liver or kidney cancer.

The chain couples TRBV5-1 to TRBJ2-5; D remains unclear. Trimming cost V 0 bases and J 2 bases, with 11 bases left between them. Germline V gives CDR1 SGHRS, CDR2 YFSETQ. The CDR3 spans 15 residues. This CDR3 reads CASSLAKPSQETQYF. CDR3 DNA sequence: TGCGCCAGCAGCTTGGCCAAACCTTCGCAAGAGACCCAGTACTTC. Supplemented by reference TRBV5-1 and TRBJ2-5, the full variable domain reads KAGVTQTPRYLIKTRGQQVTLSCSPISGHRSVSWYQQTPGQGLQFLFEYFSETQRNKGNFPGRFSGRQFSNSRSEMNVSTLELGDSALYLCASSLAKPSQETQYFGPGTRLLVL.

V is TRBV19 and J is TRBJ2-3, with TRBD1 matching 7 bases. J lost 0 bases, V lost 5 bases, and 11 bases had no gene match. CDR1 is LNHDA, CDR2 SQIVND, per germline (reference sequence). This CDR3 contains 17 residues. The CDR3 coding sequence is TGTGCCAGTAGTCCTGGAACGACAGGGCTGAGCACAGATACGCAGTATTTT. Amino acids: CASSPGTTGLSTDTQYF.

The J gene is TRBJ2-3, the V gene TRBV5-1; D tentatively reads TRBD1 or TRBD2 (6 bases each). This CDR3 has 14 amino acids. CDR1 SGHRS and CDR2 YFSETQ come from the germline V gene. Trimming pared 2 bases from V and 6 bases from J, leaving 13 bases between. CDR3 sequence reads: CASSFPGGRDTQYF. The CDR3 coding sequence is TGCGCCAGCAGCTTCCCCGGGGGCAGGGATACGCAGTATTTT. Full variable domain (rest looked up from reference TRBV5-1 and TRBJ2-3): KAGVTQTPRYLIKTRGQQVTLSCSPISGHRSVSWYQQTPGQGLQFLFEYFSETQRNKGNFPGRFSGRQFSNSRSEMNVSTLELGDSALYLCASSFPGGRDTQYFGPGTRLTVL.

V is TRBV7-2 and J is TRBJ2-5; 7 bases fit TRBD2. V gave up 0 bases and J gave up 4 bases; unmatched junction bases: 8. The CDR3 totals 16 residues. Per germline, CDR1 SGHTA and CDR2 FQGNSA. This chain's CDR3 is CASSLARRGGVETQYF. CDR3 sequence (DNA): TGTGCCAGCAGCTTAGCGCGACGGGGAGGGGTAGAGACCCAGTACTTC.

CDR3 residues: CASSLVTYGYTF. CDR3 DNA: TGTGCCAGCAGTTTAGTGACCTATGGCTACACCTTC. V usage is TRBV28 and J usage is TRBJ1-2; D remains ambiguous. The CDR3 sequence is 12 residues long. Germline assignment: CDR1 MDHEN and CDR2 SYDVKM. V was pared by 2 bases and J by 4 bases, with 5 bases between.

The J gene is TRBJ1-3, the V gene TRBV30; TRBD1 is a possible D gene (6 bases). Looked up from germline, CDR1 is GTSNPN and CDR2 is SVGIG (reference sequence). The V gene lost 3 bases and the J gene lost 4 bases, with 19 bases spanning the gap. The CDR3 totals 16 residues. For the CDR3, the DNA is TGTGCCTGGAGCCTCCAGGGGTATGTTTCAGGAAACACCATATATTTT. This encodes CAWSLQGYVSGNTIYF.

This clone was observed a single time. The chain employs TRBV7-2 and TRBJ1-2, with D possibly TRBD1 on 6 matching bases. CDR3 length: 16 residues. Germline CDR1 is SGHTA and CDR2 is FQGNSA. The germline V and J ends were trimmed by 5 bases and 4 bases, with 20 bases remaining between them. The CDR3 nucleotides read TGTGCCAGCAGCCCCGGGACACTGAGAAGTATCTATGGCTACACCTTC. Residues: CASSPGTLRSIYGYTF.

This CDR3 is CASSIMGKQGQETQYF. The DNA for the CDR3 is TGTGCCAGTAGTATTATGGGGAAACAGGGCCAAGAGACCCAGTACTTC. The V and J genes are TRBV19 and TRBJ2-5; tentatively, D is TRBD1 (6 bases). The CDR3 runs to 16 residues. Trimming took off 3 bases at V and 1 base at J, with 15 bases between the two ends. Germline values: CDR1 LNHDA, CDR2 SQIVND (reference sequence).

V and J are TRBV9 and TRBJ2-3, with D unclear. This CDR3 comprises 12 residues. Trimming shortened V by 0 bases and J by 4 bases, and 3 bases separated the two germline ends. Germline CDR1 is SGDLS and CDR2 is YYNGEE. The CDR3 nucleotides are TGTGCCAGCAGCGTAGCCTCAGATACGCAGTATTTT. Its protein product is CASSVASDTQYF.

J is TRBJ1-2 and V is TRBV6-1, with 7 bases that match TRBD1. Germline-derived CDR1 and CDR2 are MNHNS and SASEGT. The V gene end was trimmed by 5 bases and the J gene end by 4 bases; junction bases not matched to a gene: 4. This CDR3 is 13 amino acids long. Here the CDR3 DNA reads TGTGCCAGCAGTCAGGGGGGGGTCTATGGCTACACCTTC. It specifies CASSQGGVYGYTF.

This chain joins TRBV6-6 and TRBJ1-5; possible D gene TRBD1, 6 bases. The CDR3 sequence is 15 residues long. CDR1 MNHNY and CDR2 SVGAGI come from the germline V gene (reference sequence). With 8 bases removed from V and 6 bases from J, the gap between germline ends came to 20 bases. CDR3 sequence: CASQYPAGGSQPQHF. The CDR3 DNA reads TGTGCCAGCCAATATCCGGCGGGGGGCAGTCAGCCCCAGCATTTT.

The V gene is TRBV11-3, the J gene TRBJ2-4; 7 bases map to TRBD1. The J segment lost 6 bases and the V segment lost 3 bases, leaving 2 bases of the junction unmatched. There are 13 residues in the CDR3. Germline V gene sequence: CDR1 SGHNT, CDR2 YENEEA. As DNA, the CDR3 is TGTGCCAGCAGCTTTAAGGGGGCAAACATTCAGTACTTC. Its protein product is CASSFKGANIQYF.

V usage is TRBV11-3 and J usage is TRBJ2-2, with TRBD2 matching over 12 bases. The length of the CDR3 is 17 residues. The V and J ends lost 5 bases and 7 bases, in that order; junction bases with no gene match: 11. From germline, CDR1 is SGHNT and CDR2 YENEEA. This chain's CDR3 is CASSRGLAGGRSGELFF. The CDR3 region has the DNA TGTGCCAGCAGCCGTGGGCTAGCGGGAGGGCGAAGCGGGGAGCTGTTTTTT.

This clone was recorded a few times. V gene TRBV19 combines with J gene TRBJ1-1; a possible D gene is TRBD1 (5 bases). Per germline, CDR1 LNHDA and CDR2 SQIVND (reference sequence). The CDR3 runs to 15 residues. Trimming took 3 bases from V and 1 from J, leaving 12 bases between them. The CDR3 DNA sequence: TGTGCCAGTAGTATCGGGCAGGGAACGAACACTGAAGCTTTCTTT. It yields the protein CASSIGQGTNTEAFF.

The genes are TRBV27 and TRBJ1-6; no firm D call. Trimming removed 2 bases from V and 0 bases from J, with 20 bases in between. The germline V gene encodes CDR1 MNHEY and CDR2 SMNVEV (reference sequence). The CDR3 sequence is 20 residues long. CDR3 in amino acids: CASSLRPSVGRSSYNSPLHF. The CDR3 coding sequence is TGTGCCAGCAGTTTACGCCCGAGTGTGGGTCGAAGCTCCTATAATTCACCCCTCCACTTT.

This chain connects TRBV7-8 to TRBJ2-3, with 7 positions matching TRBD2. CDR1 is SGHVS and CDR2 is FQNEAQ in the germline V gene. The CDR3 has 15 amino acids. V shed 2 bases and J 4 bases; nucleotides not matched to a gene: 6. CDR3 in DNA: TGTGCCAGCAGCTTATCCCTAGCGGTTGCAGATACGCAGTATTTT. This translates into CASSLSLAVADTQYF.

The chain links TRBV5-1 to TRBJ2-3, with 12 bases aligning to TRBD2. The CDR3 extends over 15 amino acids. J was trimmed by 9 bases and V by 6 bases; bases with no gene match: 11. Germline V CDR1 and CDR2: SGHRS, YFSETQ. The CDR3 nucleotides are TGCGCCAGCACCGACCCTAGCGGGGGGGTCGAAACGCAGTATTTT. Translation gives CASTDPSGGVETQYF.

This chain links TRBV7-1 with TRBJ1-2; 9 nucleotides match TRBD1. TRBV7-1 is an open reading frame, and its role is uncertain. The V segment lost 4 bases and the J segment 4 bases; nucleotides outside the gene matches: 7. This CDR3 contains 15 residues. The CDR3 protein is CASSLYMDRGYGYTF. The CDR3 DNA reads TGTGCCAGCAGCTTATACATGGACAGGGGCTATGGCTACACCTTC.

The chain combines TRBV4-2 with TRBJ2-7, with D maybe TRBD2 (6 bases). CDR1 and CDR2 from the germline V gene are LGHNA and YNFKEQ. The V end was cut by 0 bases, the J end by 3 bases, with 12 bases between. There are 15 residues in the CDR3. CDR3 sequence: CASSQDDGSIYEQYF. CDR3 nucleotide sequence: TGTGCCAGCAGCCAAGATGACGGGAGCATCTACGAGCAGTACTTC.